The 4 T cell receptor beta chains reported below all come from one sample, sequenced in a study of T-cell memory formation after mild COVID-19. Each CDR3 protein is one row after TCRdb ran MiXCR on the 5' RACE reads. The table shows fewer than 140,000 distinct CDR3 sequences, with roughly 12% occurring only once. Sequenced: PBMCs or a T cell subset sorted from them (not recorded which). All receptors come from an adult woman who had mild COVID-19 (a few samples of this study predate the infection). Cell type and time point are not known.

This clonotype has just a few counts. The genes are TRBV10-3 and TRBJ1-2; maybe TRBD1 (5 bases). Trimming took 6 bases from V and 0 from J, leaving 14 bases between them. This CDR3 contains 15 residues. Germline CDR1 reads ENHRY; CDR2 reads SYGVKD. Written as DNA, the CDR3 is TGTGCCATCAGACGTCGGGACGGAGCTAACTATGGCTACACCTTC. Protein product: CAIRRRDGANYGYTF.

Only a few counts were recorded for this clonotype. The chain has TRBV12-3 or TRBV12-4 and TRBJ2-7; 8 bases match TRBD1. The J segment lost 2 bases and the V segment lost 6 bases, leaving 3 bases of the junction unmatched. The CDR3 has 13 residues. CDR3 DNA sequence: TGTGCCAGCAGCCGGACAGGGACCTACGAGCAGTACTTC. Translating gives CASSRTGTYEQYF.

This chain links TRBV30 with TRBJ1-1; D not resolved. Trimming shortened V by 0 bases and J by 0 bases, and 14 bases separated the two germline ends. The length of the CDR3 is 16 residues. Germline values: CDR1 GTSNPN, CDR2 SVGIG (reference sequence). CDR3 nucleotides: TGTGCCTGGAGTGTACTGGCAGGAGGAATGAACACTGAAGCTTTCTTT. Translation: CAWSVLAGGMNTEAFF. The variable domain in full, with the rest retrieved from reference TRBV30 and TRBJ1-1, is SQTIHQWPATLVQPVGSPLSLECTVEGTSNPNLYWYRQAAGRGLQLLFYSVGIGQISSEVPQNLSASRPQDRQFILSSKKLLLSDSGFYLCAWSVLAGGMNTEAFFGQGTRLTVV.

J is TRBJ2-1 and V is TRBV19, with a tentative D call TRBD1 (5 bases). Germline V gives CDR1 LNHDA, CDR2 SQIVND (reference sequence). Trimming took 6 bases from V and 8 from J, leaving 14 bases between them. This CDR3 is 13 amino acids long. The CDR3 nucleotides are TGTGCCAGTAGCACAAGGACAAGGGATGAGCAGTTCTTC. Translating gives CASSTRTRDEQFF.